Given below is one T cell receptor beta chain in context. Antigen unknown. This entry belongs to a study of CD8 T cells in ankylosing spondylitis. Study-wide results and limits: A motif of eight highly homologous TCR beta variants was seen as apparently characteristic of ankylosing spondylitis blood.

Germline V CDR1 and CDR2: DFQATT, SNEGSKA (reference sequence). The CDR3 extends over 15 amino acids. V shed 6 bases, J shed 2 bases, and the junction held 11 bases outside the gene matches. Each CDR3 protein gets one entry after TCRdb re-called the 5' RACE reads with MiXCR. The data show about 500,000 distinct CDR3 sequences, about 5% seen once. The source material was blood, either unsorted or a sorted T cell fraction (not recorded which). The chain links TRBV20-1 to TRBJ2-3; 7 bases fit TRBD2. The sequence came from a male donor with ankylosing spondylitis. The CDR3 nucleotides read TGCAGTGCGCCACCCGGGACTACCCACACAGATACGCAGTATTTT. It codes for CSAPPGTTHTDTQYF.